Below are 21 T cell receptor beta chains sequenced from a single sample in a study of blood T cell repertoires in COVID-19. TCRdb's table, derived via immunoSEQ multiplex PCR, lists solely in-frame clones and lacks some. The sample has around 190,000 clones, 65% to 85% seen once. The specimen sequenced was PBMCs or T cells enriched from blood (not recorded which). The receptor set was obtained from a woman in her thirties who had recovered from COVID-19.

Here the CDR3 DNA reads TGTGCCAGCTCATTGTACGGACAGAACAATCAGCCCCAGCATTTT. The encoded protein is CASSLYGQNNQPQHF. This chain connects TRBV18 to TRBJ1-5; D is perhaps TRBD1 (6 bases). Per germline, CDR1 KGHSH and CDR2 LQKENI. Trimming shortened V by 5 bases and J by 3 bases, and 14 bases separated the two germline ends. The CDR3 totals 15 residues.

The CDR3 region has the DNA TGTGCCAGCAGTTCATCGGGGACAGTTACCGGGGAGCTGTTTTTT. It is translated as CASSSSGTVTGELFF. The chain is built from TRBV28 and TRBJ2-2; 7 positions agree with TRBD1. Trimming removed 4 bases from V and 5 bases from J; junction bases left unmatched: 7. The germline V gene has CDR1 MDHEN and CDR2 SYDVKM. The CDR3 has 15 amino acids.

The chain recombines TRBV19 with TRBJ2-3; 13 bases align to TRBD2. J gave up 6 bases and V 6 bases, and 6 bases lay outside the gene matches. CDR3 size: 15 residues. Germline V gene sequence: CDR1 LNHDA, CDR2 SQIVND (reference sequence). This CDR3 is CASSGKGLAGDTQYF. The CDR3 DNA is TGTGCCAGTAGCGGGAAGGGACTAGCGGGGGATACGCAGTATTTT. Variable domain in full (rest from reference TRBV19 and TRBJ2-3): DGGITQSPKYLFRKEGQNVTLSCEQNLNHDAMYWYRQDPGQGLRLIYYSQIVNDFQKGDIAEGYSVSREKKESFPLTVTSAQKNPTAFYLCASSGKGLAGDTQYFGPGTRLTVL.

The chain joins TRBV7-2 to TRBJ1-5, with D possibly TRBD1 on 5 matching bases. The CDR3 totals 13 residues. Per the germline V gene, CDR1 is SGHTA and CDR2 is FQGNSA. The V and J ends lost 5 bases and 4 bases respectively, with 9 bases between them. The CDR3 coding sequence is TGTGCCAGCAGCGTCAGGGTTAATCAGCCCCAGCATTTT. Protein sequence: CASSVRVNQPQHF. Based on the CDR3 plus reference TRBV7-2 and TRBJ1-5, the full variable domain is GAGVSQSPSNKVTEKGKDVELRCDPISGHTALYWYRQSLGQGLEFLIYFQGNSAPDKSGLPSDRFSAERTGGSVSTLTIQRTQQEDSAVYLCASSVRVNQPQHFGDGTRLSIL.

J is TRBJ1-2 and V is TRBV7-9; TRBD1 is a possible D gene (6 bases). V was cut by 5 bases and J by 2 bases, with 9 bases left in between. Germline CDR1 reads SEHNR; CDR2 reads FQNEAQ (reference sequence). CDR3 size: 13 residues. The CDR3 here is CASSPGQNYGYTF. CDR3 DNA sequence: TGTGCCAGCAGCCCCGGACAGAACTATGGCTACACCTTC.

This clone has just one count. The chain carries TRBV28 and TRBJ2-5; D gene unclear. Deletions cut 6 bases from V and 5 bases from J, with 4 bases between. CDR1 is MDHEN, CDR2 SYDVKM, per germline. This CDR3 is built from 10 residues. The CDR3 loop reads CASRRETQYF. The DNA of the CDR3 is TGTGCCAGCAGACGGGAGACCCAGTACTTC.

The chain links TRBV4-1 to TRBJ2-1; the D gene is possibly TRBD2 (7 bases). CDR1 is MGHRA, CDR2 YSYEKL, per germline. Between the trimmed V and J ends, which lost 1 base and 15 bases, there was a span of 13 bases. The CDR3 consists of 12 residues. CDR3 sequence reads: CASSQALGGPFF. Here the CDR3 DNA reads TGCGCCAGCAGCCAAGCCCTCGGGGGGCCGTTCTTC.

CDR3 sequence (DNA): TGTGCCAGCAGCCGAGGAGGACAGACAGATACGCAGTATTTT. Encoded protein: CASSRGGQTDTQYF. The rearrangement links TRBV5-6 to TRBJ2-3, with a tentative D call TRBD1 (6 bases). Per the germline V gene, CDR1 is SGHDT and CDR2 is YYEEEE. The CDR3 is made up of 14 amino acids. V lost 4 bases to trimming and J lost 3 bases, with 12 bases between them.

The chain uses TRBV18 and TRBJ2-3, with a tentative D call TRBD1 (5 bases). CDR3 length equals 15 residues. CDR1 and CDR2 (germline): KGHSH, LQKENI. Trimming shortened V by 2 bases and J by 0 bases, and 9 bases separated the two germline ends. The CDR3: CASSPGQASTDTQYF. The CDR3 region has the DNA TGTGCCAGCTCACCAGGACAAGCTAGCACAGATACGCAGTATTTT. The whole variable domain, remainder taken from reference TRBV18 and TRBJ2-3, is NAGVMQNPRHLVRRRGQEARLRCSPMKGHSHVYWYRQLPEEGLKFMVYLQKENIIDESGMPKERFSAEFPKEGPSILRIQQVVRGDSAAYFCASSPGQASTDTQYFGPGTRLTVL.

The V call is TRBV5-1, the J call TRBJ2-3; tentative D call: TRBD2 (6 bases). This CDR3 spans 15 amino acids. The V end was cut by 5 bases, the J end by 2 bases, with 15 bases between. Germline lookup yields CDR1 SGHRS and CDR2 YFSETQ. The CDR3 region has the DNA TGCGCCAGCAGGGTCTTAGCGGATTCCACAGATACGCAGTATTTT. Its protein is CASRVLADSTDTQYF.

The chain combines TRBV7-9 with TRBJ2-7; 9 bases match TRBD2. V gave up 5 bases and J gave up 2 bases; unmatched junction bases: 19. Per the germline V gene, CDR1 is SEHNR and CDR2 is FQNEAQ (reference sequence). This CDR3 is 19 amino acids long. CDR3 bases: TGTGCCAGCAGCCGCGGGGGGGGAATCCCGCCCAAAAAGGCCTACGAGCAGTACTTC. It encodes CASSRGGGIPPKKAYEQYF.

This sequence joins TRBV15 and TRBJ2-5, with unresolved D. This CDR3 comprises 16 residues. Germline V gene sequence: CDR1 LNHNV, CDR2 YYDKDF (reference sequence). Trimming took off 1 base at V and 2 bases at J, with 14 bases between the two ends. CDR3 protein: CATSRGGFPGQETQYF. The DNA for the CDR3 is TGTGCCACCAGCAGAGGAGGCTTTCCCGGACAAGAGACCCAGTACTTC.

This clone was observed a few times. V usage is TRBV18 and J usage is TRBJ2-5, with 9 bases fitting TRBD1. The CDR3 has 15 amino acids. The germline V gene encodes CDR1 KGHSH and CDR2 LQKENI. With V trimmed by 4 bases and J by 2 bases, 5 bases remained unmatched. The CDR3 reads CASSLGTGPQETQYF. CDR3 in DNA: TGTGCCAGCTCACTAGGGACAGGGCCTCAAGAGACCCAGTACTTC.

The chain links TRBV30 to TRBJ2-1, with 14 bases aligning to TRBD2. Germline lookup yields CDR1 GTSNPN and CDR2 SVGIG (reference sequence). Trimming removed 5 bases from V and 9 bases from J; junction bases left unmatched: 12. This CDR3 is built from 16 residues. The CDR3 region is CAWGGLAGATRGEQFF. The CDR3 bases are TGTGCCTGGGGGGGACTAGCGGGAGCAACCCGGGGTGAGCAGTTCTTC.

The chain uses TRBV6-5 and TRBJ1-6; D gene ambiguous. Germline lookup yields CDR1 MNHEY and CDR2 SVGAGI. This CDR3 is built from 13 residues. The V end was cut by 3 bases, the J end by 6 bases, with 6 bases between. This CDR3 is CASSYDFNSPLHF. In DNA, the CDR3 is TGTGCCAGCAGTTATGACTTTAATTCACCCCTCCACTTT.

The chain carries TRBV21-1 and TRBJ1-2; TRBD1 is the table's D call, not checked against the DNA. TRBV21-1 is listed as a pseudogene. The CDR3 has 13 amino acids. The CDR3 bases are TGTGCCAGCAGCACACCCGACAGGGAAGGCTACACCTTC. Translated, it gives CASSTPDREGYTF.

The V gene is TRBV6-1, the J gene TRBJ2-7; 7 positions agree with TRBD1. CDR1 and CDR2 (germline): MNHNS, SASEGT. After removal of 3 bases from V and 8 bases from J, the junction contained 7 bases not matched to a gene. The CDR3 contains 13 residues. The CDR3 sequence is CASSDDRAGKQYF. The DNA for the CDR3 is TGTGCCAGCAGTGACGACAGGGCTGGAAAGCAGTACTTC.

This clone turned up a few times. The CDR3 DNA follows: TGTGCCAGCAGTCCCGTCCCGGGACAGGGGAGGGGTGGAAACACCATATATTTT. The encoded protein is CASSPVPGQGRGGNTIYF. The rearrangement uses TRBV28 and TRBJ1-3; 10 nucleotides line up with TRBD1. The CDR3 has 18 amino acids. The germline V gene has CDR1 MDHEN and CDR2 SYDVKM. J lost 3 bases, V lost 5 bases, and 13 bases had no gene match.

This sequence joins TRBV5-1 and TRBJ2-1; 10 bases map to TRBD1. The CDR3 is made up of 17 amino acids. V dropped 4 bases and J dropped 8; count of bases not matched to a gene: 15. Germline V gives CDR1 SGHRS, CDR2 YFSETQ. In DNA form, the CDR3 reads TGCGCCAGCAGCGGTTTGACAGGGGGCAGGAAGGTCGATGAGCAGTTCTTC. Its translation is CASSGLTGGRKVDEQFF.

The chain recombines TRBV20-1 with TRBJ2-7; D call uncertain. The CDR3 length is 10 residues. V was clipped by 2 bases and J by 5 bases, with 4 bases between them. The germline V gene encodes CDR1 DFQATT and CDR2 SNEGSKA (reference sequence). The CDR3 bases are TGCAGTGCTAGAAGCAACGAGCAGTACTTC. It codes for CSARSNEQYF.

This clone was recorded once. The genes are TRBV6-6 and TRBJ1-3; 8 bases map to TRBD1. The CDR3 totals 15 residues. Germline values: CDR1 MNHNY, CDR2 SVGAGI (reference sequence). V was pared by 7 bases and J by 3 bases, with 8 bases of the junction left unmatched. CDR3 sequence reads: CASTPDRGGGNTIYF. As DNA, the CDR3 is TGTGCCAGCACCCCAGACAGGGGAGGTGGAAACACCATATATTTT.